This paragraph reports one T cell receptor (beta chain). The table came from immunoSEQ multiplex PCR; TCRdb's copy has only in-frame clones and leaves some out. The sample has some 96,000 clones, about 77% seen once. This entry belongs to a study of blood T cell repertoires in COVID-19. The germline V gene encodes CDR1 GTSNPN and CDR2 SVGIG (reference sequence). The V end lost 2 bases, the J end lost 0 bases, and 17 bases lay between the germline ends. This CDR3 contains 17 residues. The sample taken for sequencing was peripheral blood. This TCR came from a man between 65 and 85 years old with active or convalescent COVID-19. V and J are TRBV30 and TRBJ2-1; D gene ambiguous. The CDR3 sequence: CAWSSSVARSSYNEQFF. The CDR3 DNA is TGTGCCTGGAGTTCCAGCGTCGCGCGTAGCTCCTACAATGAGCAGTTCTTC.